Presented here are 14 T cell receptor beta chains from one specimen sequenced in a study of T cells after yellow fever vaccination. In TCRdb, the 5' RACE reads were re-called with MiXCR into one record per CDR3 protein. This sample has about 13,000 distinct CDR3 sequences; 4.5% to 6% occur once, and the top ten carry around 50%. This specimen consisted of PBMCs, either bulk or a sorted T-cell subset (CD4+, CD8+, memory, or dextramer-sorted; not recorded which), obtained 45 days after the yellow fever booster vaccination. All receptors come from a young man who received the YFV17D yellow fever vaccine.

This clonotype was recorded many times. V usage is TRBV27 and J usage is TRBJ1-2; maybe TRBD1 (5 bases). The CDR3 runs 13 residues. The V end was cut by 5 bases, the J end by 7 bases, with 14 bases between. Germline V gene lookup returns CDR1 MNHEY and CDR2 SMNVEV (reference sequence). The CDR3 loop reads CASSQMGEGGYTF. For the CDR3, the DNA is TGTGCCAGCAGTCAAATGGGGGAGGGTGGCTACACCTTC.

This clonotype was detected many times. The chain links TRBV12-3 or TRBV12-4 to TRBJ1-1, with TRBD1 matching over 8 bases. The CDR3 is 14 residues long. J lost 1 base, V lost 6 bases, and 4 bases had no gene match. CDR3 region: CASRYRGENTEAFF. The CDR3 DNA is TGTGCCAGCAGGTACAGGGGGGAGAACACTGAAGCTTTCTTT.

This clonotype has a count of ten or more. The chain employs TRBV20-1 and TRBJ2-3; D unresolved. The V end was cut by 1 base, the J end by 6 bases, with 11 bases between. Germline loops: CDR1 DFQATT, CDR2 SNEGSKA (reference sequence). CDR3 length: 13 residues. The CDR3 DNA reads TGCAGTGCTAGAGTTATGCCTGGGGATACGCAGTATTTT. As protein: CSARVMPGDTQYF.

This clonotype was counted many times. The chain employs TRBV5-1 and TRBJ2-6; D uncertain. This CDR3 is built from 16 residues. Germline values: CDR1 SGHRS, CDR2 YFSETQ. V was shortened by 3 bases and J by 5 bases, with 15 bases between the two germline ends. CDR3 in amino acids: CASSSPDVHWANVLTF. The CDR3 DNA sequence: TGCGCCAGCAGCTCCCCTGACGTGCATTGGGCCAACGTCCTGACTTTC.

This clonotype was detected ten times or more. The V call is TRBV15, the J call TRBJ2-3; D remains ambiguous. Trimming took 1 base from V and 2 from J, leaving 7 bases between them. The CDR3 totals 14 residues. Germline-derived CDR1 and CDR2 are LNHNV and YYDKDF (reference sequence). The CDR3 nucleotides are TGTGCCACCAGCAGAGGACCCGCCACAGATACGCAGTATTTT. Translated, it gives CATSRGPATDTQYF.

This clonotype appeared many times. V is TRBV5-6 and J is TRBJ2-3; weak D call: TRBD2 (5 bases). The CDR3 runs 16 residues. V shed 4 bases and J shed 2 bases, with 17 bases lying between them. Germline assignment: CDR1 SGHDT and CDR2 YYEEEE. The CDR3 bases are TGTGCCAGCAGCCCCCCCGAGGGCGCCTTCACAGATACGCAGTATTTT. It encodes CASSPPEGAFTDTQYF.

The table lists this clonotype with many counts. CDR3 sequence: CASSSSRGNLYEQYF. CDR3 nucleotide sequence: TGTGCCAGCAGCTCCTCGAGGGGGAATCTCTACGAGCAGTACTTC. V gene TRBV5-4 combines with J gene TRBJ2-7; D might be TRBD1 (6 bases). The CDR3 runs to 15 residues. V was cut by 3 bases and J by 3 bases, with 16 bases left in between. Germline values: CDR1 SGHNT, CDR2 YYREEE (reference sequence). Based on the CDR3 plus reference TRBV5-4 and TRBJ2-7, the full variable domain is ETGVTQSPTHLIKTRGQQVTLRCSSQSGHNTVSWYQQALGQGPQFIFQYYREEENGRGNFPPRFSGLQFPNYSSELNVNALELDDSALYLCASSSSRGNLYEQYFGPGTRLTVT.

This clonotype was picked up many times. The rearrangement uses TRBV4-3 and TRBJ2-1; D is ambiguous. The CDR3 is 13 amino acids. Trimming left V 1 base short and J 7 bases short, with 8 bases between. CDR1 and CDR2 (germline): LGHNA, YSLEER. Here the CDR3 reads CASSQGTINEQFF. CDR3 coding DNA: TGCGCCAGCAGCCAAGGTACGATAAATGAGCAGTTCTTC.

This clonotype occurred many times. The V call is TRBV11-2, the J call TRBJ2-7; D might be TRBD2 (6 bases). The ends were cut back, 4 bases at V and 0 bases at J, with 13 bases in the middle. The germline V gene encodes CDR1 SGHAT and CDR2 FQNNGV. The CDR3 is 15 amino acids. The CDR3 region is CASSWGLQSSYEQYF. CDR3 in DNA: TGTGCCAGCAGCTGGGGACTCCAGAGCTCCTACGAGCAGTACTTC.

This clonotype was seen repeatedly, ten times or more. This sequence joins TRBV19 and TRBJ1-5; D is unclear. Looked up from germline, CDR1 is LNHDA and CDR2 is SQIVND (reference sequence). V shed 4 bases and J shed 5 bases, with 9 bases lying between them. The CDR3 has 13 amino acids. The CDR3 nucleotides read TGTGCCAGTAGTACCCGGATCGATCAGCCCCAGCATTTT. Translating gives CASSTRIDQPQHF.

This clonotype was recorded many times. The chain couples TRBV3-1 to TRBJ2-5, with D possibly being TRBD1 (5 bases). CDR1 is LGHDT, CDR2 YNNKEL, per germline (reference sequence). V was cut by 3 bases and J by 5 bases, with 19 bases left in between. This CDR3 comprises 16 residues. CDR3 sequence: CASSHPLRKGWETQYF. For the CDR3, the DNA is TGTGCCAGCAGCCACCCCCTTAGGAAGGGGTGGGAGACCCAGTACTTC.

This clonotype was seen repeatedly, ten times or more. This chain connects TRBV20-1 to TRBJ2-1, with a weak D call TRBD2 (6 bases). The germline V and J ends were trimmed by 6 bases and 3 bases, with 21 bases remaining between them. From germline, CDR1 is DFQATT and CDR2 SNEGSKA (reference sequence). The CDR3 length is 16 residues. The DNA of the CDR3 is TGCAGTGCCCCGGGGGTAGGGGAGTACCACTACAATGAGCAGTTCTTC. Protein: CSAPGVGEYHYNEQFF.

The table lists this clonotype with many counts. The CDR3 region is CAIGRGTEAFF. DNA for the CDR3: TGTGCTATAGGGAGGGGAACTGAAGCTTTCTTT. This chain joins TRBV27 and TRBJ1-1; possibly TRBD1 for D (5 bases). The germline V gene encodes CDR1 MNHEY and CDR2 SMNVEV (reference sequence). The length of the CDR3 is 11 residues.

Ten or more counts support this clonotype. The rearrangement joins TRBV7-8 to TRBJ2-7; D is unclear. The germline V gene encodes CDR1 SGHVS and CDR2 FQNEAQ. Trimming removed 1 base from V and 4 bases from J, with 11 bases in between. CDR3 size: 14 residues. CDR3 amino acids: CASSLGSSEYEQYF. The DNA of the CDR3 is TGTGCCAGCAGCTTAGGGTCTTCCGAGTACGAGCAGTACTTC.